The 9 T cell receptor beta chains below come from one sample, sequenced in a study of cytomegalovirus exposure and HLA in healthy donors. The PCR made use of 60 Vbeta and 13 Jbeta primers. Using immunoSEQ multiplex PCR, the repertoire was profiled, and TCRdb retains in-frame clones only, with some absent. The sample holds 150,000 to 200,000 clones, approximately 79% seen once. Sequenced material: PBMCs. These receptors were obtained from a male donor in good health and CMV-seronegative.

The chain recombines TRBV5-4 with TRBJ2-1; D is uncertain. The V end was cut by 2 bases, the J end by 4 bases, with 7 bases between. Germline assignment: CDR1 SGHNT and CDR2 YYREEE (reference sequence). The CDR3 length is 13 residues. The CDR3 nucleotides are TGTGCCAGCAGCTTCTCCGGTTACAATGAGCAGTTCTTC. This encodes CASSFSGYNEQFF.

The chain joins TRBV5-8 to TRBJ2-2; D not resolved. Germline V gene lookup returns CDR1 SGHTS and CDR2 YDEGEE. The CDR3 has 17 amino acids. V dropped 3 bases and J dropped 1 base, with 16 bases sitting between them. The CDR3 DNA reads TGTGCCAGCAGCTCTACGCCGTCCTCCATGAACACCGGGGAGCTGTTTTTT. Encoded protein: CASSSTPSSMNTGELFF. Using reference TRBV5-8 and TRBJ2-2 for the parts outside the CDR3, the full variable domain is EAGVTQSPTHLIKTRGQQATLRCSPISGHTSVYWYQQALGLGLQFLLWYDEGEERNRGNFPPRFSGRQFPNYSSELNVNALELEDSALYLCASSSTPSSMNTGELFFGEGSRLTVL.

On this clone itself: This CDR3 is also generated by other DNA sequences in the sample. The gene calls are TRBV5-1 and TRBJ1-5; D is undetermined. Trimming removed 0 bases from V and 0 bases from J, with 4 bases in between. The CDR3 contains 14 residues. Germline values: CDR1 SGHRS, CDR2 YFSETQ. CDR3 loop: CASSLAGSNQPQHF. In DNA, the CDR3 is TGCGCCAGCAGCTTGGCAGGTAGCAATCAGCCCCAGCATTTT.

The chain's CDR3 is CASSPTGTGFRMNTEAFF. DNA for the CDR3: TGCGCCAGCAGTCCCACCGGGACAGGATTTCGGATGAACACTGAAGCTTTCTTT. The chain joins TRBV5-1 to TRBJ1-1, with TRBD1 matching over 8 bases. CDR1 and CDR2 (germline): SGHRS, YFSETQ. V trimming: 5 bases; J trimming: 0 bases; junction bases outside the gene matches: 15. This CDR3 spans 18 amino acids.

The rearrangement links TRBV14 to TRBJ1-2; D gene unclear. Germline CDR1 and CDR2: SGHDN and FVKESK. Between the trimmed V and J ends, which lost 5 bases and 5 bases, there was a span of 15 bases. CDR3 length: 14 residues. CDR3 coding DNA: TGTGCCAGCAGCTGGGGAGGAGCGGGTTATGGCTACACCTTC. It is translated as CASSWGGAGYGYTF.

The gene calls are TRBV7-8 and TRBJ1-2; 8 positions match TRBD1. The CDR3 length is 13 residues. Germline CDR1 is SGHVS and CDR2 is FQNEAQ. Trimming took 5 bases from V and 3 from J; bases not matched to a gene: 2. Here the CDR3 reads CASSPGGDYGYTF. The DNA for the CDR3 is TGTGCCAGCAGCCCAGGGGGCGACTATGGCTACACCTTC.

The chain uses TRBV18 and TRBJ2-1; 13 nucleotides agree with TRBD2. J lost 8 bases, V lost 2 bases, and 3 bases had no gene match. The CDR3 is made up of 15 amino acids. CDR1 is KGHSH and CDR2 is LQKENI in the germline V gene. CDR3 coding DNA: TGTGCCAGCTCACCAGGACTAGCGGGGGTAGATGAGCAGTTCTTC. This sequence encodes CASSPGLAGVDEQFF. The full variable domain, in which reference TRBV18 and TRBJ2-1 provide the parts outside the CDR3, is NAGVMQNPRHLVRRRGQEARLRCSPMKGHSHVYWYRQLPEEGLKFMVYLQKENIIDESGMPKERFSAEFPKEGPSILRIQQVVRGDSAAYFCASSPGLAGVDEQFFGPGTRLTVL.

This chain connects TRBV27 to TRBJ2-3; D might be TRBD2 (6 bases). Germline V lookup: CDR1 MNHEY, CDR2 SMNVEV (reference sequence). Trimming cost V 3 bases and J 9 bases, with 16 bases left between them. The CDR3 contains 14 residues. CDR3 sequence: CASSLTRRAPTQYF. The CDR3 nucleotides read TGTGCCAGCAGTTTGACTAGAAGGGCGCCGACGCAGTATTTT.

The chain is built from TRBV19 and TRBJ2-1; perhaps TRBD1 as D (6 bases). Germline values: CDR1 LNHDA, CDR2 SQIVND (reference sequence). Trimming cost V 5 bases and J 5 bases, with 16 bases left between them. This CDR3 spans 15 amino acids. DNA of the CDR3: TGTGCCAGTAGTCCCTCGGTACAGGGCCACAATGAGCAGTTCTTC. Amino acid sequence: CASSPSVQGHNEQFF.